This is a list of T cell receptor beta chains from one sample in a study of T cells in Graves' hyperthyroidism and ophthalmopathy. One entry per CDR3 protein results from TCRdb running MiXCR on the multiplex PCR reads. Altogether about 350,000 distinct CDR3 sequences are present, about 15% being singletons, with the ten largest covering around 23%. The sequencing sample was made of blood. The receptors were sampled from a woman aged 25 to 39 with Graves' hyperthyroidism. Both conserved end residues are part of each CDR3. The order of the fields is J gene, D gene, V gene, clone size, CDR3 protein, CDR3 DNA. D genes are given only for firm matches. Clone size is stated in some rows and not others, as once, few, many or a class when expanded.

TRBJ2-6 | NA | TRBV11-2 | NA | CASSLGPGSGANVLTF | TGTGCCAGCAGCTTAGGCCCAGGTTCTGGGGCCAACGTCCTGACTTTC
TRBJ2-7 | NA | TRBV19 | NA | CASRPLGNQGEQYF | TGTGCCAGTAGGCCTCTTGGAAATCAAGGCGAGCAGTACTTC
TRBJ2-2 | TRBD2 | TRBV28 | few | CASSFTSGRTGELFF | TGTGCCAGCAGTTTTACTAGCGGGAGGACCGGGGAGCTGTTTTTT
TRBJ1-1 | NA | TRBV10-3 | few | CATNDRSDEAFF | TGTGCCACCAACGACAGGTCGGATGAAGCTTTCTTT
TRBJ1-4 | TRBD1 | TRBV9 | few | CASSGGQGGEKLFF | TGTGCCAGCAGTGGGGGACAGGGAGGGGAAAAACTGTTTTTT
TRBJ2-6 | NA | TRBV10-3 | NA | CAISEPHGPSGANVLTF | TGTGCCATCAGTGAGCCCCACGGGCCGTCTGGGGCCAACGTCCTGACTTTC
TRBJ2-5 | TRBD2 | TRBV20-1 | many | CSYLAGGTETQYF | TGCAGTTACCTAGCGGGAGGGACGGAGACCCAGTACTTC
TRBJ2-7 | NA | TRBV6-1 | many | CASNGYSSYEQYF | TGTGCCAGCAATGGCTACAGCTCCTACGAGCAGTACTTC
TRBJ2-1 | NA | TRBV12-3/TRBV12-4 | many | CASSLSKEQFF | TGTGCCAGCAGCCTGAGTAAGGAGCAGTTCTTC
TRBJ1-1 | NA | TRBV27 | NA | CANSLAAGTEAFF | TGTGCCAACAGTCTAGCCGCCGGCACTGAAGCTTTCTTT
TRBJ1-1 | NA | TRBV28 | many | CGTFRTENTEAFF | TGTGGGACGTTCCGGACGGAGAACACTGAAGCTTTCTTT
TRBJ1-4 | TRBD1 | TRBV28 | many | CASSVTGGEKLFF | TGTGCCAGCAGTGTGACAGGGGGTGAAAAACTGTTTTTT
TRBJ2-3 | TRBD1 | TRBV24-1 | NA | CATSEGAGGRDTQYF | TGTGCCACCAGTGAAGGGGCAGGGGGAAGGGATACGCAGTATTTT
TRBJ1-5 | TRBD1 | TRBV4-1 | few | CASSQFEGANQPQHF | TGCGCCAGCAGCCAATTCGAGGGGGCAAATCAGCCCCAGCATTTT
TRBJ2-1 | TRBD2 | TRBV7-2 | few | CASSGRLAGSSYNEQFF | TGTGCCAGCAGCGGGCGACTAGCGGGCAGCTCCTACAATGAGCAGTTCTTC
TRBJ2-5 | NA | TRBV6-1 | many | CASSFSGNKETQYF | TGTGCCAGCAGTTTCTCCGGGAATAAAGAGACCCAGTACTTC
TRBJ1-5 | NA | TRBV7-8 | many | CASSQGVNQPQHF | TGTGCCAGCAGCCAGGGAGTCAATCAGCCCCAGCATTTT
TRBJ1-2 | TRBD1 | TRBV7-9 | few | CASSLEGRGSDGYTF | TGTGCCAGCAGCTTAGAGGGCAGGGGGAGTGATGGCTACACCTTC
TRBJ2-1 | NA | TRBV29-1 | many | CSVVSEEGPNEQFF | TGCAGCGTTGTATCGGAGGAGGGGCCAAATGAGCAGTTCTTC
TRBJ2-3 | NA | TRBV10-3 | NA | CAISARPGDTQYF | TGTGCCATCAGTGCCAGACCTGGGGATACGCAGTATTTT
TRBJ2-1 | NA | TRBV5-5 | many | CASSLQRGDEQFF | TGTGCCAGCAGCTTACAAAGAGGCGATGAGCAGTTCTTC
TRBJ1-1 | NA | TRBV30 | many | CAWSVRSGTEAFF | TGTGCCTGGAGTGTAAGATCCGGAACTGAAGCTTTCTTT
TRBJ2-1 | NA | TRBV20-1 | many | CSARADRNNEQFF | TGCAGTGCTAGAGCCGACAGAAACAATGAGCAGTTCTTC
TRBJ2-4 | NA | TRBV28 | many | CASSPRGLAKNIQYF | TGTGCCAGCAGCCCCCGCGGCCTAGCCAAAAACATTCAGTACTTC
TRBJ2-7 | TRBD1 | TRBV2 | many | CASTEALYRDSSSYEQYF | TGTGCCAGCACTGAAGCCCTCTACCGGGACAGCTCCTCCTACGAGCAGTACTTC
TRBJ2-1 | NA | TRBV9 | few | CASSVEPINNEQFF | TGTGCCAGCAGCGTAGAACCTATCAACAATGAGCAGTTCTTC
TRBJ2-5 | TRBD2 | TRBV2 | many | CASSVRTSGLETQYF | TGTGCCAGCAGTGTTCGGACTAGCGGCCTTGAGACCCAGTACTTC
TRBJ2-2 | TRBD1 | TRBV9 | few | CASSQSGQAAGELFF | TGTGCCAGCAGCCAGAGTGGACAGGCCGCCGGGGAGCTGTTTTTT
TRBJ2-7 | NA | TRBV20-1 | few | CSAREGAVAYEQYF | TGCAGTGCTAGAGAGGGGGCGGTGGCCTACGAGCAGTACTTC
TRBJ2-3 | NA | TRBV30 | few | CAWQGGTDTQYF | TGTGCCTGGCAGGGAGGCACAGATACGCAGTATTTT
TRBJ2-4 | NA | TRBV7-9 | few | CASSARTAKNIQYF | TGTGCCAGCAGCGCCCGGACAGCCAAAAACATTCAGTACTTC
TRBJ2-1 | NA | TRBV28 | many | CASSLDISSYNEQFF | TGTGCCAGCAGTTTGGATATTAGCTCCTACAATGAGCAGTTCTTC
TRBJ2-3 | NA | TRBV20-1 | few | CSATDIDTDTQYF | TGCAGTGCTACTGACATAGACACAGATACGCAGTATTTT
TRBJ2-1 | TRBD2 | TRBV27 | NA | CASSEDGGGYNEQFF | TGTGCCAGCAGTGAGGATGGGGGGGGCTACAATGAGCAGTTCTTC
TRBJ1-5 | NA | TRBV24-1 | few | CATSEPGPDQPQHF | TGTGCCACCAGTGAGCCAGGTCCGGACCAGCCCCAGCATTTT
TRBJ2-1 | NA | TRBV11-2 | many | CASSLGSSSYNEQFF | TGTGCCAGCAGCTTGGGAAGCAGCTCCTACAATGAGCAGTTCTTC
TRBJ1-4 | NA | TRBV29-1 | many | CSVALPDYGEKLFF | TGCAGCGTTGCCCTACCGGATTACGGTGAAAAACTGTTTTTT
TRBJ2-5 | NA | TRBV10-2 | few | CASSEAWGRETQYF | TGCGCCAGCAGTGAGGCCTGGGGCAGAGAGACCCAGTACTTC
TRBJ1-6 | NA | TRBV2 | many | CASRGSSPLHF | TGTGCCAGCAGGGGGAGTTCACCCCTCCACTTT
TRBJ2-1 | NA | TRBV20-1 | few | CSAREKGPLYNEQFF | TGCAGTGCTAGAGAAAAGGGACCACTATACAATGAGCAGTTCTTC
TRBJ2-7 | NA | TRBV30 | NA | CAWSVKNGYEQYF | TGTGCCTGGAGTGTTAAAAACGGGTACGAGCAGTACTTC
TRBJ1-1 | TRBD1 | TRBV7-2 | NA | CASSLEPGGLVF | TGTGCCAGCAGCTTAGAACCAGGGGGCTTGGTCTTT
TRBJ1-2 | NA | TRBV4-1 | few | CASSQGRWGFYGYTF | TGCGCCAGCAGCCAAGGACGGTGGGGGTTCTATGGCTACACCTTC
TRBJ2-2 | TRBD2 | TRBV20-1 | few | CSAPKTGGSGELFF | TGCAGTGCTCCCAAAACGGGAGGGTCCGGGGAGCTGTTTTTT
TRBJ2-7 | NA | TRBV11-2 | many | CASSTHRGRAYEQYF | TGTGCCAGCAGCACCCACCGGGGCCGAGCCTACGAGCAGTACTTC
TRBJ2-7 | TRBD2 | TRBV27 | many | CASSLITTGGAYEQYF | TGTGCCAGCAGTTTAATAACTACGGGGGGTGCCTACGAGCAGTACTTC
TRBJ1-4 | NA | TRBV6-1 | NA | CASSEDSATNEKLFF | TGTGCCAGCAGTGAAGACAGTGCAACTAATGAAAAACTGTTTTTT
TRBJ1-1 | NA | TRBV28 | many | CASSPAGTPNTEAFF | TGTGCCAGCAGCCCAGCCGGGACACCAAACACTGAAGCTTTCTTT
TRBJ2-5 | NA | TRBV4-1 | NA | CASSQEEGGTQYF | TGCGCCAGCAGCCAAGAGGAGGGGGGGACCCAGTACTTC